A single T cell receptor beta chain is shown here with its context. Its target is unknown. This record belongs to a study of T cell responses to AZD1222 COVID-19 vaccine. General study points: Just a handful of people given AZD1222 tested seropositive at baseline.

The protocol was immunoSEQ multiplex PCR, while the TCRdb copy is restricted to in-frame clones and leaves out a portion. The sample has 45,000 to 60,000 clones, 70% to 90% seen once. Trimming removed 5 bases from V and 5 bases from J, with 15 bases in between. CDR1 and CDR2 from the germline V gene are SGHTA and FQGNSA. The CDR3 has 14 residues. The sequence derives from an adult in good health. V is TRBV7-2 and J is TRBJ1-1, with D uncertain. The sequencing here drew on peripheral blood, taken on day 0 of AZD1222 vaccination. The CDR3: CASSPVLRGTEAFF. CDR3 nucleotide sequence: TGTGCCAGCAGCCCCGTCTTGAGAGGGACTGAAGCTTTCTTT.